Sequencing of this TCR beta chain was carried out in a study of blood T cell repertoires in COVID-19. Study-wide background: COVID-19 samples collected from the United States, Italy and Spain covered acute and convalescent phases. PBMCs, B-cell-depleted T cells, or T cells provided the cDNA or gDNA that made up the material.

The V and J ends lost 6 bases and 5 bases, in that order; junction bases with no gene match: 9. This CDR3 region has 15 residues. Germline lookup yields CDR1 MDHEN and CDR2 SYDVKM. Original data processing: Using reference gene primer amplification, nucleated cell counts were estimated. Libraries were prepared by immunoSEQ multiplex PCR; TCRdb keeps only in-frame clonotypes and omits some of them. The V and J calls and clone size come from that table; D and trimming were worked out from the DNA. This table has more than 200,000 clones, around 82% appearing once. The sequencing sample was made of peripheral blood. The chain links TRBV28 to TRBJ2-1; 8 bases are a match to TRBD2. This TCR derives from a woman in her forties or fifties with acute or convalescent COVID-19. CDR3 region: CASSKRASGHNEQFF. DNA of the CDR3: TGTGCCAGCAGCAAAAGGGCTAGCGGGCACAATGAGCAGTTCTTC.